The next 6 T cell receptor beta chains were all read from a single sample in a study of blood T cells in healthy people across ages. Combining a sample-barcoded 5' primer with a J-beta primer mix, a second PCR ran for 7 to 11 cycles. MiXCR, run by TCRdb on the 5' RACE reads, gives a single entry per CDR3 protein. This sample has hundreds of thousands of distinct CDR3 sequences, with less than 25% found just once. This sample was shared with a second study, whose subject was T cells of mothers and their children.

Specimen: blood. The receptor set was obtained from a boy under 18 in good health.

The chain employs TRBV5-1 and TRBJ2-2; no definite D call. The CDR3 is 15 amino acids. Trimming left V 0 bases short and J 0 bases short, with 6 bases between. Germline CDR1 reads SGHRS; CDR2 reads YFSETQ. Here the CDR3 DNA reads TGCGCCAGCAGCTTGGATACCCCGAACACCGGGGAGCTGTTTTTT. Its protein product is CASSLDTPNTGELFF.

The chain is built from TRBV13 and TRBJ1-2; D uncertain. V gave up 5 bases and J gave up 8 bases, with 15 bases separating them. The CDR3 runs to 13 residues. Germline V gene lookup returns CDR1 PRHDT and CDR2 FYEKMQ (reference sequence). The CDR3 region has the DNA TGTGCCAGCAGCACGGACGAAAGGCTCGGCTACACCTTC. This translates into CASSTDERLGYTF. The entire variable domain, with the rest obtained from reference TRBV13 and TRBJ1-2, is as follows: AAGVIQSPRHLIKEKRETATLKCYPIPRHDTVYWYQQGPGQDPQFLISFYEKMQSDKGSIPDRFSAQQFSDYHSELNMSSLELGDSALYFCASSTDERLGYTFGSGTRLTVV.

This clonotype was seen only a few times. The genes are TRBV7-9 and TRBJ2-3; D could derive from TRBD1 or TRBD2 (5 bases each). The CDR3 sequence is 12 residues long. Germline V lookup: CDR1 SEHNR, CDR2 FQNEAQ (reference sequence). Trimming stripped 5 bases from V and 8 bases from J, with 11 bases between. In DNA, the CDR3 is TGTGCCAGCAGCCCCGTTGGGGGTACGCAGTATTTT. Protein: CASSPVGGTQYF.

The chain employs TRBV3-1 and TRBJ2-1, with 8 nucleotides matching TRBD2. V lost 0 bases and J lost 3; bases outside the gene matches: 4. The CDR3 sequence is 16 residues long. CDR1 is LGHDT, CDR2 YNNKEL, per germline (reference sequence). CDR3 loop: CASSQDFSGIYNEQFF. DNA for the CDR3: TGTGCCAGCAGCCAAGATTTTAGCGGGATCTACAATGAGCAGTTCTTC.

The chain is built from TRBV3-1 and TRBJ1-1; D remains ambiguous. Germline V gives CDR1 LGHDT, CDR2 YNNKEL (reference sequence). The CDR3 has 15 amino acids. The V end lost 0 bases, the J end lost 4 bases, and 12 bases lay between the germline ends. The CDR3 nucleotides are TGTGCCAGCAGCCAAGATCAAGGGCCAACCACTGAAGCTTTCTTT. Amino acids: CASSQDQGPTTEAFF.

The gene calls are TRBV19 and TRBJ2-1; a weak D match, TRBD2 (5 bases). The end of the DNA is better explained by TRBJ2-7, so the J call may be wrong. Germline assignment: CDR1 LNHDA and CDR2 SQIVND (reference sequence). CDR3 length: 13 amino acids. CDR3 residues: CASSIRETYEQYF. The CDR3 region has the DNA TGTGCCAGTAGTATCCGGGAAACCTACGAGCAGTACTTC.